This is a list of T cell receptor beta chains from one sample in a study of T cells after yellow fever vaccination. In TCRdb, the 5' RACE reads were re-called with MiXCR into one record per CDR3 protein. The table lists about 94,000 distinct CDR3 sequences, roughly 9% of them singletons. This material consisted of CD8+ T cells not binding an NS4B(214-222) dextramer, sorted from PBMCs, taken approximately 15 days after the first yellow fever vaccination. The origin of the receptors is a man between 18 and 35 years old who received the YFV17D yellow fever vaccine. The CDR3 runs from the conserved cysteine through the conserved F or W. D genes are given only for firm matches. Clone size is given for some rows only: seen once, a few or many times, or a class if the clone is expanded.

j_gene | d_gene | abundance | v_gene | len | CDR3aa | CDR3nt
TRBJ2-3 | TRBD2 | . | TRBV9 | 13 | CASGPGSGGTQYF | TGTGCCAGTGGACCAGGCTCGGGGGGTACGCAGTATTTT
TRBJ2-7 | TRBD1 | . | TRBV7-3 | 14 | CASSLTGTAYEQYF | TGTGCCAGCAGCTTAACTGGGACAGCTTACGAGCAGTACTTC
TRBJ1-2 | . | . | TRBV7-9 | 15 | CASSEFVGRGYGYTF | TGTGCCAGCAGCGAGTTTGTCGGCAGGGGATATGGCTACACCTTC
TRBJ2-1 | . | many | TRBV11-2 | 16 | CASSLLSPEYYNEQFF | TGTGCCAGCAGCTTATTGTCCCCGGAGTACTACAATGAGCAGTTCTTC
TRBJ2-7 | . | many | TRBV10-3 | 16 | CAISESGQGIIYEQYF | TGTGCCATCAGTGAGTCCGGGCAGGGGATAATATACGAGCAGTACTTC
TRBJ1-1 | TRBD1 | . | TRBV7-9 | 16 | CASSLTYRGANTEAFF | TGTGCCAGCAGCTTAACGTACAGGGGAGCGAACACTGAAGCTTTCTTT
TRBJ1-2 | . | few | TRBV4-1 | 14 | CASRDAGETYGYTF | TGCGCCAGCAGGGACGCAGGGGAGACCTATGGCTACACCTTC
TRBJ2-5 | . | . | TRBV7-9 | 13 | CASRGGRSETQYF | TGTGCCAGCAGGGGCGGTCGGAGTGAGACCCAGTACTTC
TRBJ2-7 | TRBD1 | many | TRBV5-1 | 14 | CASSAGTGNYEQYF | TGCGCCAGCAGCGCGGGGACAGGTAATTACGAGCAGTACTTC
TRBJ2-7 | TRBD1 | few | TRBV27 | 15 | CASSFNAGGTYEQYF | TGTGCCAGCAGTTTTAACGCAGGGGGAACCTACGAGCAGTACTTC
TRBJ2-1 | TRBD2 | few | TRBV6-2/TRBV6-3 | 15 | CASRTGTRVYNEQFF | TGTGCCAGCAGAACCGGGACTAGGGTCTACAATGAGCAGTTCTTC
TRBJ2-7 | . | few | TRBV12-3/TRBV12-4 | 11 | CASSFGREQYF | TGTGCCAGCAGTTTCGGAAGGGAGCAGTACTTC
TRBJ2-2 | TRBD1 | many | TRBV6-5 | 15 | CASSRTGGNTGELFF | TGTGCCAGCAGCAGGACAGGGGGAAACACCGGGGAGCTGTTTTTT
TRBJ2-1 | . | few | TRBV5-1 | 14 | CASSFPRENNEQFF | TGCGCCAGCAGCTTCCCCCGGGAGAACAATGAGCAGTTCTTC
TRBJ2-5 | . | few | TRBV30 | 13 | CAWTDSNQETQYF | TGTGCCTGGACCGACTCAAACCAAGAGACCCAGTACTTC
TRBJ2-3 | . | many | TRBV7-9 | 15 | CASSQGVTSTDTQYF | TGTGCCAGCAGCCAGGGCGTCACTAGCACAGATACGCAGTATTTT
TRBJ2-5 | . | few | TRBV5-6 | 13 | CASSLLEWETQYF | TGTGCCAGCAGTTTACTAGAGTGGGAGACCCAGTACTTC
TRBJ2-5 | . | few | TRBV3-1 | 14 | CASSQDPEQETQYF | TGTGCCAGCAGCCAAGATCCGGAGCAAGAGACCCAGTACTTC
TRBJ2-5 | . | many | TRBV7-8 | 13 | CASSPTSGETQYF | TGTGCCAGCAGCCCAACTAGTGGTGAGACCCAGTACTTC
TRBJ2-2 | TRBD2 | many | TRBV4-1 | 15 | CASRRGGDGTGELFF | TGCGCCAGCAGGCGGGGGGGCGACGGCACCGGGGAGCTGTTTTTT
TRBJ1-1 | TRBD1 | many | TRBV18 | 14 | CASSPGTGGIEAFF | TGTGCCAGCTCGCCCGGGACAGGGGGCATTGAAGCTTTCTTT
TRBJ2-3 | . | . | TRBV3-1 | 15 | CASSDPGHLTDTQYF | TGTGCCAGCAGCGATCCGGGACACCTCACAGATACGCAGTATTTT
TRBJ2-1 | TRBD2 | . | TRBV29-1 | 13 | CSVVLAGYNEQFF | TGCAGCGTTGTGCTAGCGGGTTACAATGAGCAGTTCTTC
TRBJ1-1 | . | few | TRBV12-3/TRBV12-4 | 13 | CASSLALSREAFF | TGTGCCAGCAGTTTAGCGCTTAGTCGTGAAGCTTTCTTT
TRBJ1-4 | TRBD1 | many | TRBV11-2 | 15 | CASSLPRDRNEKLFF | TGTGCCAGCAGCTTACCCCGGGACAGGAATGAAAAACTGTTTTTT
TRBJ2-7 | . | . | TRBV29-1 | 14 | CSVEDPGDFSEQYF | TGCAGCGTTGAAGATCCGGGAGATTTTTCCGAGCAGTACTTC
TRBJ2-7 | . | many | TRBV6-1 | 14 | CASSPTGPSYEQYF | TGTGCCAGCAGCCCCACAGGGCCCTCCTACGAGCAGTACTTC